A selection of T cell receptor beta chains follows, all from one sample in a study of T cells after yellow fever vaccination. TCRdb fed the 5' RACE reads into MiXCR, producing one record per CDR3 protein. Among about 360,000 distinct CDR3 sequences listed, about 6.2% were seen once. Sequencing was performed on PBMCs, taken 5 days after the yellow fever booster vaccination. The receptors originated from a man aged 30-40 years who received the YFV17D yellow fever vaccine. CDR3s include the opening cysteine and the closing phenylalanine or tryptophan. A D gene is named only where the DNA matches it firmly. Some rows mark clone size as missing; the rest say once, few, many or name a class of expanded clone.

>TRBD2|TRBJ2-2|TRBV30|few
CACTPGLADTGELFF
TGTGCCTGTACTCCGGGACTAGCTGACACCGGGGAGCTGTTTTTT
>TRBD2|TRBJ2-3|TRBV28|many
CASSLVELAGRTDTQYF
TGTGCCAGCAGTTTGGTGGAACTAGCGGGCCGCACAGATACGCAGTATTTT
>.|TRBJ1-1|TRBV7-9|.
CASCDVQGEAFF
TGTGCCAGCTGCGACGTACAGGGTGAAGCTTTCTTT
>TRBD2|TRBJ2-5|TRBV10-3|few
CAISEPSGRSETQYF
TGTGCCATCAGTGAACCTAGCGGGAGGAGTGAGACCCAGTACTTC
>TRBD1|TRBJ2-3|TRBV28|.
CASRRQGSTDTQYF
TGTGCCAGCAGGCGACAGGGAAGCACAGATACGCAGTATTTT
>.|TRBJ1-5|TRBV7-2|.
CASSLQGDQPQHF
TGTGCCAGCAGCTTGCAGGGAGATCAGCCCCAGCATTTT
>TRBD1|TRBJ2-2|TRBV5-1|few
CASSLEGFDRVPTGELFF
TGCGCCAGCAGCTTGGAAGGCTTCGACAGGGTCCCCACCGGGGAGCTGTTTTTT
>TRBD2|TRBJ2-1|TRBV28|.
CASRQTSGPYNEQFF
TGTGCCAGCAGGCAGACTAGCGGACCTTACAATGAGCAGTTCTTC
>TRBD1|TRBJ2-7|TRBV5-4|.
CASSHPGQGSYEQYF
TGTGCCAGCAGCCATCCGGGACAGGGTTCCTACGAGCAGTACTTC
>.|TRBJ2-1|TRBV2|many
CASFEPLSGFF
TGTGCCAGCTTCGAACCCCTAAGTGGGTTCTTC
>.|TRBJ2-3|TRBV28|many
CASSTGSNTQYF
TGTGCCAGCAGTACGGGGTCGAATACGCAGTATTTT
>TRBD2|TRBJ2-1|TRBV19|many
CASSTRGLAGGNEQFF
TGTGCCAGTAGTACCCGTGGACTAGCGGGAGGCAATGAGCAGTTCTTC
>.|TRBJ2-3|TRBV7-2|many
CASSLDRPSSTDTQYF
TGTGCCAGCAGCTTAGACAGACCATCTAGCACAGATACGCAGTATTTT
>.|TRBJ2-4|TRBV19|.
CASTEGNIQYF
TGTGCCAGTACCGAGGGGAACATTCAGTACTTC
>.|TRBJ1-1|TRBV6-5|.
CASSYSADRSWNTEAFF
TGTGCCAGCAGTTACTCGGCCGACAGGTCGTGGAACACTGAAGCTTTCTTT
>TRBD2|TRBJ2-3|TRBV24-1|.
CATRSRLAGDTDTQYF
TGTGCCACCAGATCACGACTAGCGGGGGACACAGATACGCAGTATTTT
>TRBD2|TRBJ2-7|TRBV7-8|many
CASSLVSSGYEQYF
TGTGCCAGCAGCTTAGTGAGTAGCGGGTACGAGCAGTACTTC
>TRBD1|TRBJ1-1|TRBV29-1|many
CSEYSGGEAFF
TGCAGCGAATATTCAGGGGGCGAAGCTTTCTTT
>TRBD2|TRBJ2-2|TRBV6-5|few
CASSYSAGGKGGELFF
TGTGCCAGCAGTTACTCCGCGGGAGGGAAAGGCGGGGAGCTGTTTTTT
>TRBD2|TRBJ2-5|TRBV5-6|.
CASSLSLAEETQYF
TGTGCCAGCAGCTTGAGCCTAGCGGAAGAGACCCAGTACTTC
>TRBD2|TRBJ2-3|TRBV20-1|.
CSAVTSGSTDTQYF
TGCAGTGCAGTGACTAGCGGATCCACAGATACGCAGTATTTT
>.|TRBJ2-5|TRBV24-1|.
CATSDLQGGGETQYF
TGTGCCACCAGTGATTTGCAAGGGGGAGGTGAGACCCAGTACTTC
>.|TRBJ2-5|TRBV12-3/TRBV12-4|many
CASSLIGETQYF
TGTGCCAGCAGCCTGATTGGGGAGACCCAGTACTTC
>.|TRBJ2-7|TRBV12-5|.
CASGLVGLYEQYF
TGTGCTAGTGGTTTGGTCGGACTCTACGAGCAGTACTTC
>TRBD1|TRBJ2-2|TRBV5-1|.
CASSTGQGWSTGELFF
TGCGCCAGCAGCACGGGACAGGGGTGGAGCACCGGGGAGCTGTTTTTT
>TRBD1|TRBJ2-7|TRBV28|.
CASSLPGTEGQYF
TGTGCCAGCAGTTTACCCGGGACAGAAGGGCAGTACTTC
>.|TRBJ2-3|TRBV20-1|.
CSASPRTDTQYF
TGCAGTGCTAGTCCGCGCACAGATACGCAGTATTTT
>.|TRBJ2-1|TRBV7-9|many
CASSWYLEVGRFF
TGTGCCAGCAGCTGGTATCTAGAGGTGGGACGGTTCTTC
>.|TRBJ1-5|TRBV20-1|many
CSAVGDSNQPQHF
TGCAGTGCCGTCGGTGATAGCAATCAGCCCCAGCATTTT
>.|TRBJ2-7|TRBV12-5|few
CASAGTDSYEQYF
TGTGCTAGTGCCGGGACGGACTCCTACGAGCAGTACTTC
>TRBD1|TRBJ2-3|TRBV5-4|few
CASRPGQGGIGNTQYF
TGTGCCAGCAGGCCTGGACAGGGTGGGATAGGGAATACGCAGTATTTT
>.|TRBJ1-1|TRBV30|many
CAWTSGTRATEAFF
TGTGCCTGGACTTCCGGGACTCGGGCCACTGAAGCTTTCTTT
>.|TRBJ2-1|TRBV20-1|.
CSARILYNEQFF
TGCAGTGCTAGAATCCTATACAATGAGCAGTTCTTC
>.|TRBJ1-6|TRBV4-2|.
CASSQDYREEPLHF
TGTGCCAGCAGCCAAGATTACAGGGAAGAGCCCCTCCACTTT
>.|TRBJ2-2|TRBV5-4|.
CASSLSRGNTGELFF
TGTGCCAGCAGCTTGAGCAGGGGGAACACCGGGGAGCTGTTTTTT
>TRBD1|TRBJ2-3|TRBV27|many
CASREDRGFADTQYF
TGTGCCAGCAGGGAGGACAGGGGATTTGCAGATACGCAGTATTTT
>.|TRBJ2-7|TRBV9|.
CASSVDPESFREQYF
TGTGCCAGCAGCGTAGACCCCGAGTCGTTCAGGGAGCAGTACTTC
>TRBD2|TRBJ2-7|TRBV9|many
CASSPRGLGGTYEQYF
TGTGCCAGCAGCCCCCGGGGACTAGGTGGGACCTACGAGCAGTACTTC
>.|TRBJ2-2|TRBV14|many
CASSQVGPLRDGELFF
TGTGCCAGCAGCCAAGTTGGGCCCCTTCGAGACGGGGAGCTGTTTTTT
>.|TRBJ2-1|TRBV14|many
CASSLDRHEQFF
TGTGCCAGCAGCCTGGATCGCCATGAGCAGTTCTTC
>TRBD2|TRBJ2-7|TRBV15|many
CATSRARENYEQYF
TGTGCCACCAGCAGAGCGCGGGAGAACTACGAGCAGTACTTC
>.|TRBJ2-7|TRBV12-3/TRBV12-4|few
CASSLRGRGEQYF
TGTGCCAGCAGTTTACGAGGGCGAGGAGAGCAGTACTTC
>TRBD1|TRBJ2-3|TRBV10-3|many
CAISDRQGRVGTDTQYF
TGTGCCATCAGTGACAGACAGGGACGAGTGGGAACAGATACGCAGTATTTT
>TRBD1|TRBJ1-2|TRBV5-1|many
CASSRGQVDYGYTF
TGCGCCAGCAGCCGGGGACAGGTGGACTATGGCTACACCTTC
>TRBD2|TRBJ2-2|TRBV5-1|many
CASSGTSGTGELFF
TGCGCCAGCAGCGGGACTAGTGGGACCGGGGAGCTGTTTTTT
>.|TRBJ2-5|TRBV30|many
CAWSAPQTQYF
TGTGCCTGGAGTGCCCCCCAGACCCAGTACTTC
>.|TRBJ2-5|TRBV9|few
CASSVSLGTAETQYF
TGTGCCAGCAGCGTTTCTCTCGGGACTGCGGAGACCCAGTACTTC
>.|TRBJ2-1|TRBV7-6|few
CASSQSADNEQFF
TGTGCCAGCAGCCAGAGCGCAGACAATGAGCAGTTCTTC
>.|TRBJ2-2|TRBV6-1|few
CASRPGPSSTGELFF
TGTGCCAGCAGACCGGGTCCCTCGAGCACCGGGGAGCTGTTTTTT
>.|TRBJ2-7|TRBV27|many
CASSPINRGSYEQYF
TGTGCCAGCAGTCCCATAAATCGGGGGTCCTACGAGCAGTACTTC
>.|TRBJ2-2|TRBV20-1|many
CSAREGRGTGELFF
TGCAGTGCTAGGGAGGGCCGAGGCACCGGGGAGCTGTTTTTT
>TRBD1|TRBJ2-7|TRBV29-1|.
CSVSLGQGADEQYF
TGCAGCGTTAGTCTCGGGCAGGGGGCGGATGAGCAGTACTTC
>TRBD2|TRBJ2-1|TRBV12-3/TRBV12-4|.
CASSYSGRYNEQFF
TGTGCCAGCAGTTATAGCGGGAGGTACAATGAGCAGTTCTTC
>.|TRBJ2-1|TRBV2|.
CASTEQLNRANEQFF
TGTGCCAGCACCGAACAACTCAACAGGGCCAATGAGCAGTTCTTC